These T cell receptor beta chains were read from a single sample in a study of T cells in Graves' hyperthyroidism and ophthalmopathy. From the multiplex PCR reads, TCRdb called clonotypes with MiXCR, one entry per CDR3 protein. The table lists about 290,000 distinct CDR3 sequences, less than 15% of them singletons, with roughly 8.5% in the top ten. Sequencing was carried out using blood. The receptors originated from a woman in her twenties or thirties with Graves' hyperthyroidism that later progressed to Graves' ophthalmopathy. Both conserved end residues are part of each CDR3. The D gene is left open where the match is weak. Clone sizes are given selectively: once, few, many, or a class where the clone is expanded.

V gene	clone size	D gene	J gene	CDR3 protein	CDR3 DNA
TRBV18	many	NA	TRBJ2-7	CASSTDSSSYEQYF	TGTGCCAGCTCAACGGACAGCAGCTCCTACGAGCAGTACTTC
TRBV6-2/TRBV6-3	many	NA	TRBJ1-5	CASSYSWINQPQHF	TGTGCCAGCAGTTACTCATGGATCAATCAGCCCCAGCATTTT
TRBV29-1	many	TRBD1	TRBJ1-1	CSVEVSPGQGSEAFF	TGCAGCGTTGAAGTGTCTCCGGGACAGGGTTCTGAAGCTTTCTTT
TRBV20-1	many	NA	TRBJ1-2	CSAPPRFLANYGYTF	TGCAGTGCCCCCCCCCGGTTCTTGGCCAACTATGGCTACACCTTC
TRBV27	few	NA	TRBJ2-1	CASSWSGAHEQFF	TGTGCCAGCAGTTGGTCGGGAGCGCATGAGCAGTTCTTC
TRBV18	many	TRBD1	TRBJ1-2	CASSSTEGQGGYTF	TGTGCCAGCTCATCAACCGAGGGACAGGGCGGCTACACCTTC
TRBV5-4	many	TRBD1	TRBJ1-1	CASSFRHGTGLSEAFF	TGTGCCAGCAGCTTTAGACACGGGACAGGGTTGTCTGAAGCTTTCTTT
TRBV2	many	NA	TRBJ2-7	CASSETTLPLYEQYF	TGTGCCAGCAGTGAAACGACCCTCCCCCTCTACGAGCAGTACTTC
TRBV27	many	NA	TRBJ2-7	CASSLRGGVFYEQYF	TGTGCCAGCAGTTTAAGGGGGGGAGTATTTTACGAGCAGTACTTC
TRBV6-9	NA	NA	TRBJ2-7	CASSSSPTGVVEQYF	NA
TRBV20-1	NA	TRBD2	TRBJ2-2	CSAALASGRRRVGGELFF	TGCAGTGCTGCCTTGGCGAGCGGGAGGAGAAGAGTTGGCGGGGAGCTGTTTTTT
TRBV20-1	many	TRBD2	TRBJ2-5	CSARDSGRMPETQYF	TGCAGTGCTAGAGATAGCGGGAGGATGCCAGAGACCCAGTACTTC
TRBV12-3/TRBV12-4	many	NA	TRBJ1-3	CASSFGGQAGNTIYF	TGTGCCAGCAGTTTCGGGGGGCAAGCTGGAAACACCATATATTTT
TRBV28	few	TRBD2	TRBJ2-3	CASSSGTSGFTDTQYF	TGTGCCAGCAGTTCAGGGACTAGCGGGTTTACAGATACGCAGTATTTT
TRBV28	many	NA	TRBJ1-5	CASSLFSQGRANQPQHF	TGTGCCAGCAGTTTATTCAGTCAGGGCAGGGCAAATCAGCCCCAGCATTTT
TRBV30	many	NA	TRBJ2-3	CAWSGVADTQYF	TGTGCCTGGAGTGGAGTAGCAGATACGCAGTATTTT
TRBV6-2/TRBV6-3	NA	NA	TRBJ2-7	CASSSRRGLYEQYF	TGTGCCAGCAGTTCCCGACGGGGCCTCTACGAGCAGTACTTC
TRBV6-2/TRBV6-3	many	NA	TRBJ2-5	CASSMGLSTGTETQYF	TGTGCCAGCAGCATGGGACTTTCCACAGGAACGGAGACCCAGTACTTC
TRBV19	many	TRBD2	TRBJ2-1	CASSTVAGPSYNEQFF	TGTGCCAGTAGTACGGTAGCGGGTCCCAGCTACAATGAGCAGTTCTTC
TRBV6-5	many	NA	TRBJ1-6	CASSYGGRYNSPLHF	TGTGCCAGCAGTTACGGGGGGAGGTATAATTCACCCCTCCACTTT
TRBV10-3	many	TRBD2	TRBJ2-1	CAISGAGGGLDGSRLNEQFF	TGTGCCATCAGTGGGGCCGGGGGGGGCCTTGACGGGAGTCGGTTAAATGAGCAGTTCTTC
TRBV28	many	NA	TRBJ1-2	CASSSPGGTGNGGYTF	TGTGCCAGCAGTTCACCTGGGGGAACAGGGAATGGTGGCTACACCTTC
TRBV27	many	TRBD2	TRBJ2-1	CASSLSGDPYNEQFF	TGTGCCAGCAGTCTAAGCGGGGACCCCTACAATGAGCAGTTCTTC
TRBV24-1	NA	NA	TRBJ2-6	CATSAAGPSGANVLTF	TGTGCCACCAGTGCGGCGGGCCCCTCTGGGGCCAACGTCCTGACTTTC
TRBV6-1	many	TRBD2	TRBJ2-7	CASSGFAGLDYEQYF	TGTGCCAGCAGTGGGTTCGCGGGACTAGACTACGAGCAGTACTTC
TRBV9	NA	NA	TRBJ1-4	CASSVGGSFNEKLFF	TGTGCCAGCAGCGTGGGAGGGTCTTTTAATGAAAAACTGTTTTTT
TRBV7-6	many	NA	TRBJ2-7	CASSLLYGSEQYF	TGTGCCAGCAGCTTACTGTACGGGTCCGAGCAGTACTTC
TRBV4-3	NA	NA	TRBJ2-7	CASSQDLVATEQPYEQYF	TGCGCCAGCAGCCAAGATTTGGTCGCTACAGAACAACCCTACGAGCAGTACTTC
TRBV7-9	many	TRBD1	TRBJ1-4	CASSPHLSGQGNEKLFF	TGTGCCAGCAGCCCCCACCTCTCGGGACAGGGGAATGAAAAACTGTTTTTT
TRBV12-3/TRBV12-4	many	NA	TRBJ2-1	CASLSRTEIYNEQFF	TGTGCCAGCCTTTCACGGACAGAGATTTACAATGAGCAGTTCTTC
TRBV28	many	TRBD2	TRBJ2-7	CASSPPGLAESYEQYF	TGTGCCAGCAGTCCCCCCGGACTAGCGGAGTCCTACGAGCAGTACTTC
TRBV6-5	many	TRBD1	TRBJ1-5	CASSYSGQHNQPQHF	TGTGCCAGCAGTTACTCGGGACAGCATAATCAGCCCCAGCATTTT
TRBV3-1	many	NA	TRBJ1-2	CASSTQGYGYTF	TGTGCCAGCAGTACCCAGGGCTATGGCTACACCTTC
TRBV12-3/TRBV12-4	many	NA	TRBJ1-1	CASSPRFTTGTEAFF	TGTGCCAGCAGTCCCCGGTTCACGACGGGCACTGAAGCTTTCTTT
TRBV28	many	TRBD2	TRBJ2-1	CASSLRVASGSIYEQFF	TGTGCCAGCAGTTTAAGGGTGGCTAGCGGGAGTATCTATGAGCAGTTCTTC
TRBV7-9	many	NA	TRBJ1-1	CASSPVGKAFF	TGTGCCAGCAGCCCAGTTGGGAAAGCTTTCTTT
TRBV19	NA	TRBD1	TRBJ2-2	CAIRDRDTGELFF	TGTGCCATCCGGGACAGGGACACCGGGGAGCTGTTTTTT
TRBV15	few	NA	TRBJ2-3	CATSRDVQGGGLTDTQYF	TGTGCCACCAGCAGAGATGTCCAGGGGGGGGGGCTCACAGATACGCAGTATTTT
TRBV12-3/TRBV12-4	many	NA	TRBJ2-7	CASSVDSYEQYF	TGTGCCAGCAGTGTGGACAGCTACGAGCAGTACTTC
TRBV12-3/TRBV12-4	many	NA	TRBJ2-1	CASSPPYLNEQFF	TGTGCCAGCAGCCCACCGTACCTCAATGAGCAGTTCTTC
TRBV6-1	many	TRBD2	TRBJ2-3	CASSDLTSGTADTQYF	TGTGCCAGCAGTGACCTGACTAGCGGGACCGCAGATACGCAGTATTTT
TRBV4-1	few	NA	TRBJ2-3	CASSQDSGTQYF	TGCGCCAGCAGCCAAGATAGCGGTACGCAGTATTTT
TRBV6-5	many	NA	TRBJ2-2	CASSYPRVSDTGELFF	TGTGCCAGCAGTTACCCAAGGGTCAGCGACACCGGGGAGCTGTTTTTT
TRBV12-3/TRBV12-4	many	TRBD2	TRBJ2-1	CASTSPSGSIYEQFF	TGTGCCAGCACCTCACCTAGCGGGAGCATCTATGAGCAGTTCTTC
TRBV12-3/TRBV12-4	many	TRBD1	TRBJ2-7	CASSLVATGDNEQYF	TGTGCCAGCAGTTTAGTCGCAACAGGGGATAACGAGCAGTACTTC
TRBV7-3	many	NA	TRBJ2-1	CASSLKGLADEQFF	TGTGCCAGCAGCTTAAAAGGGCTAGCCGATGAGCAGTTCTTC
TRBV15	many	NA	TRBJ2-7	CATSRDSRDGIHEQYF	TGTGCCACCAGCAGAGATTCCCGGGACGGTATCCACGAGCAGTACTTC
TRBV20-1	many	TRBD1	TRBJ1-1	CSAPGTGDTEAFF	TGCAGTGCGCCCGGGACAGGGGACACTGAAGCTTTCTTT
TRBV7-8	many	TRBD2	TRBJ2-5	CASSRTSGILETQYF	TGTGCCAGCAGCCGGACTAGCGGGATACTAGAGACCCAGTACTTC
TRBV12-3/TRBV12-4	many	NA	TRBJ2-3	CASSWGGTDTQYF	TGTGCCAGCAGTTGGGGCGGGACAGATACGCAGTATTTT
TRBV12-3/TRBV12-4	NA	NA	TRBJ1-2	CASSPSREYGYTF	TGTGCCAGCAGCCCCTCCCGGGAGTATGGCTACACCTTC
TRBV3-1	many	NA	TRBJ2-3	CASSHSAENTQYF	TGTGCCAGCAGCCACTCGGCTGAAAATACGCAGTATTTT
TRBV19	few	TRBD2	TRBJ2-1	CASSPPGTRGVNEQFF	TGTGCCAGTAGTCCACCGGGGACTAGGGGCGTCAATGAGCAGTTCTTC
TRBV2	NA	NA	TRBJ2-5	CASSQRQVQETQYF	TGTGCCAGCAGTCAAAGACAGGTCCAAGAGACCCAGTACTTC